This TCR beta chain was retrieved from a study of shared clonotypes between healthy human individuals. Findings of the study overall: Clonotypes not shared had lower generation probabilities than those common to all four donors.

The germline gives CDR1 SGHVS, CDR2 FQNEAQ. The CDR3 is 16 residues long. V lost 1 base, J lost 7 bases, and 19 bases lay in between. About this clone: What it recognizes is unknown.

Caucasian adults living in Nashville, Tennessee, provided all samples. This table comes from immunoSEQ multiplex PCR, and its TCRdb copy is limited to in-frame clones, with some not included. The data show about a million clones, with 60% to 85% seen just once and nearly 1.5% held by the top ten. The source of this sequence is a man younger than 35 in good health. Sequencing was done on a sample of memory CD4+ T cells sorted from blood. Noted subset: CD45RA-negative fraction. The gene calls are TRBV7-8 and TRBJ1-2, with D possibly TRBD1 on 6 matching bases. CDR3 coding DNA: TGTGCCAGCAGCTTAGATAGCGGCAGGGGCCTAGGTGGCTACACCTTC. Translated, it gives CASSLDSGRGLGGYTF.